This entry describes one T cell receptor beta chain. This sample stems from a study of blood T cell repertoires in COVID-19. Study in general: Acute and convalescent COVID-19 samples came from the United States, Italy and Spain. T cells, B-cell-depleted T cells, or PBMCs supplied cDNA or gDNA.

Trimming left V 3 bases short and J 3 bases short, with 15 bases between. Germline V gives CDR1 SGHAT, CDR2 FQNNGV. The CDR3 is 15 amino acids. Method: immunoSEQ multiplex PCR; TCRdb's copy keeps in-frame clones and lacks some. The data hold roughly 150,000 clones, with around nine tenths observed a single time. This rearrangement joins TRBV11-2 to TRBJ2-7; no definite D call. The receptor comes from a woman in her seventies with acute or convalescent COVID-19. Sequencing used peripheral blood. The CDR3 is CASSLARPPGYEQYF. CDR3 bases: TGTGCCAGCAGCTTGGCTCGACCCCCAGGCTACGAGCAGTACTTC.